Sequencing of this T cell receptor (beta chain) was carried out in a study of human T cells and chemical hapten exposure. Study-wide background: Each week of the roughly 25-week study, patients had diphenylcyclopropenone applied to the scalp. The patients were mostly female; they had alopecia areata, totalis or universalis.

Time point noted: patch test 2, 6 weeks after DPC sensitization. The treatment: therapeutic diphenylcyclopropenone sensitization with weekly scalp DPC. Study-wide results and caveats: Significantly more large CDR3 similarity clusters arose among expanded TCRs than among controls. TCRs at high frequency, those above 1 in 1000, did not change with DPC sensitization.

The trim removed 3 bases at V and 5 bases at J, leaving 10 bases unmatched. Germline CDR1 is DFQATT and CDR2 is SNEGSKA (reference sequence). This CDR3 has 16 amino acids. TCRdb reanalysed the RACE reads using MiXCR and keeps one entry per CDR3 protein. The repertoire has tens of thousands of distinct CDR3 sequences, about 3% of them found once; the top ten carry approximately 7.1%. This clonotype has at least ten counts. Its target is unknown. This chain links TRBV20-1 with TRBJ1-6; TRBD1 matches 7 bases. Source: whole blood, taken in connection with sensitization to the hapten diphenylcyclopropenone (DPC). The TCR sequence derives from a man in his forties with alopecia areata. Some clones in this sample may be carry-over from other donors' samples. CDR3 DNA sequence: TGCAGTGCTAGGGGACAGATTCATAATAATAATTCACCCCTCCACTTT. It is translated as CSARGQIHNNNSPLHF.